This is a list of T cell receptor beta chains from one sample in a study of blood T cells in healthy people across ages. TCRdb recomputed calls from the 5' RACE reads with MiXCR, one row per CDR3 protein. The sample holds some 290,000 distinct CDR3 sequences, 25% to 30% seen once. Input material: blood. The receptors here all came from a woman aged 70-85 years in good health. Both conserved end residues are part of each CDR3. Fields, in order: J gene, clone size, D gene, V gene, CDR3 protein, CDR3 DNA. D genes are given only for firm matches. The size of a clone is reported for some rows only, either as once, few or many, or as a class for expanded clones.

J gene: TRBJ2-6; clone size: -; D gene: -; V gene: TRBV4-1; CDR3 protein: CASSQAGNLGANVLTF; CDR3 DNA: TGCGCCAGCAGCCAAGCAGGGAATCTTGGGGCCAACGTCCTGACTTTC
J gene: TRBJ2-7; clone size: -; D gene: -; V gene: TRBV28; CDR3 protein: CASSFSFRLVGPTRYF; CDR3 DNA: TGTGCCAGCAGTTTTTCTTTCCGCCTCGTTGGACCGACGCGGTACTTC
J gene: TRBJ1-5; clone size: few; D gene: -; V gene: TRBV20-1; CDR3 protein: CSARENRVYQPQHF; CDR3 DNA: TGCAGTGCTAGAGAAAACAGGGTTTATCAGCCCCAGCATTTT
J gene: TRBJ2-3; clone size: -; D gene: TRBD2; V gene: TRBV7-2; CDR3 protein: CASSILGLAGPAQYF; CDR3 DNA: TGTGCCAGCAGCATACTGGGACTAGCGGGGCCCGCGCAGTATTTT
J gene: TRBJ2-5; clone size: many; D gene: -; V gene: TRBV29-1; CDR3 protein: CSAAVGGETQYF; CDR3 DNA: TGCAGCGCGGCTGTAGGTGGGGAGACCCAGTACTTC
J gene: TRBJ1-2; clone size: -; D gene: -; V gene: TRBV12-3/TRBV12-4; CDR3 protein: CASSLRGNRGYTF; CDR3 DNA: TGTGCCAGCAGTTTACGGGGGAATAGGGGCTACACCTTC
J gene: TRBJ2-1; clone size: few; D gene: -; V gene: TRBV28; CDR3 protein: CASRTGTLNSYNEQFF; CDR3 DNA: TGTGCCAGCAGGACAGGCACTCTTAACTCCTACAATGAACAGTTCTTC
J gene: TRBJ2-7; clone size: -; D gene: -; V gene: TRBV6-1; CDR3 protein: CASRLHEQYF; CDR3 DNA: TGTGCCAGCAGACTTCACGAGCAGTACTTC
J gene: TRBJ2-5; clone size: -; D gene: TRBD1; V gene: TRBV25-1; CDR3 protein: CASNETGEETQYF; CDR3 DNA: TGTGCCAGCAATGAGACAGGGGAAGAGACCCAGTACTTC
J gene: TRBJ2-1; clone size: -; D gene: TRBD1; V gene: TRBV9; CDR3 protein: CASSATPGTGSNEQFF; CDR3 DNA: TGTGCCAGCAGCGCCACACCCGGGACAGGGTCGAATGAGCAGTTCTTC
J gene: TRBJ1-4; clone size: many; D gene: TRBD1; V gene: TRBV3-1; CDR3 protein: CASSQRTTGTNEKLFF; CDR3 DNA: TGTGCCAGCAGCCAGCGCACGACAGGGACTAATGAAAAACTGTTTTTT
J gene: TRBJ2-3; clone size: many; D gene: -; V gene: TRBV7-2; CDR3 protein: CASSLGAPRRSDTQYF; CDR3 DNA: TGTGCCAGCAGCTTAGGGGCACCTCGCCGTTCGGATACGCAGTATTTT
J gene: TRBJ2-5; clone size: -; D gene: TRBD2; V gene: TRBV25-1; CDR3 protein: CASSWGGTLGQTQYF; CDR3 DNA: TGTGCCAGCAGCTGGGGGGGGACCTTAGGACAGACCCAGTACTTC
J gene: TRBJ2-1; clone size: few; D gene: -; V gene: TRBV5-1; CDR3 protein: CASSTPRDSHNEQFF; CDR3 DNA: TGCGCCAGCAGCACGCCCCGGGACTCCCACAATGAGCAGTTCTTC
J gene: TRBJ2-3; clone size: -; D gene: -; V gene: TRBV29-1; CDR3 protein: CSVGKGVGFSTDTQYF; CDR3 DNA: TGCAGCGTTGGTAAGGGAGTTGGGTTTAGCACAGATACGCAGTATTTT
J gene: TRBJ2-1; clone size: once; D gene: TRBD2; V gene: TRBV5-1; CDR3 protein: CASSEWTSGYNEQFF; CDR3 DNA: TGCGCCAGCAGCGAATGGACTAGCGGATACAATGAGCAGTTCTTC
J gene: TRBJ2-3; clone size: many; D gene: -; V gene: TRBV29-1; CDR3 protein: CSVDQGSDTQYF; CDR3 DNA: TGCAGCGTTGATCAGGGCTCAGATACGCAGTATTTT
J gene: TRBJ2-3; clone size: -; D gene: -; V gene: TRBV2; CDR3 protein: CASGYTGGSTDTQYF; CDR3 DNA: TGTGCCAGCGGTTACACTGGCGGGAGCACAGATACGCAGTATTTT
J gene: TRBJ1-3; clone size: few; D gene: -; V gene: TRBV9; CDR3 protein: CASSLGGTGNTIYF; CDR3 DNA: TGTGCCAGCAGCCTAGGAGGGACAGGAAACACCATATATTTT
J gene: TRBJ1-2; clone size: few; D gene: -; V gene: TRBV6-6; CDR3 protein: CASSYGGGDGYTF; CDR3 DNA: TGTGCCAGCAGTTATGGGGGGGGGGATGGCTACACCTTC
J gene: TRBJ1-2; clone size: -; D gene: -; V gene: TRBV29-1; CDR3 protein: CSVEGLRAGGYTF; CDR3 DNA: TGCAGCGTTGAAGGGCTCAGGGCCGGAGGCTACACCTTC
J gene: TRBJ1-2; clone size: few; D gene: TRBD1; V gene: TRBV11-2; CDR3 protein: CASSRGTDAGYTF; CDR3 DNA: TGTGCCAGCAGCCGAGGGACAGACGCTGGCTACACCTTC
J gene: TRBJ2-5; clone size: few; D gene: -; V gene: TRBV7-8; CDR3 protein: CASSSLDETQYF; CDR3 DNA: TGTGCCAGCAGCTCACTGGACGAGACCCAGTACTTC
J gene: TRBJ1-2; clone size: -; D gene: TRBD1; V gene: TRBV19; CDR3 protein: CASSQGGMLNYGYTF; CDR3 DNA: TGTGCCAGTAGCCAGGGGGGAATGCTTAACTATGGCTACACCTTC
J gene: TRBJ2-7; clone size: -; D gene: -; V gene: TRBV18; CDR3 protein: CASSAVVGANEQYF; CDR3 DNA: TGTGCCAGCTCAGCCGTTGTGGGAGCTAACGAGCAGTACTTC
J gene: TRBJ1-1; clone size: few; D gene: TRBD1; V gene: TRBV5-1; CDR3 protein: CASSPPGTGRTEAFF; CDR3 DNA: TGCGCCAGCAGCCCTCCCGGGACAGGGAGGACTGAAGCTTTCTTT
J gene: TRBJ1-5; clone size: few; D gene: -; V gene: TRBV29-1; CDR3 protein: CSVASQNQPQHF; CDR3 DNA: TGCAGCGTTGCATCACAGAATCAGCCCCAGCATTTT
J gene: TRBJ2-3; clone size: -; D gene: TRBD2; V gene: TRBV6-2/TRBV6-3; CDR3 protein: CASRNVLAATDTQYF; CDR3 DNA: TGTGCCAGCAGGAACGTACTAGCGGCCACAGATACGCAGTATTTT
J gene: TRBJ2-4; clone size: few; D gene: -; V gene: TRBV9; CDR3 protein: CASSVDGQNIQYF; CDR3 DNA: TGTGCCAGCAGCGTAGACGGGCAAAACATTCAGTACTTC
J gene: TRBJ2-3; clone size: -; D gene: -; V gene: TRBV11-2; CDR3 protein: CASSIPLEHTDTQYF; CDR3 DNA: TGTGCCAGCAGCATCCCATTGGAACACACAGATACGCAGTATTTT
J gene: TRBJ2-1; clone size: -; D gene: TRBD2; V gene: TRBV15; CDR3 protein: CATSRAGESPYNEQFF; CDR3 DNA: TGTGCCACCAGCAGGGCGGGGGAGTCCCCCTACAATGAGCAGTTCTTC
J gene: TRBJ1-1; clone size: -; D gene: -; V gene: TRBV7-3; CDR3 protein: CASSPTGQSNTEAFF; CDR3 DNA: TGTGCCAGCAGCCCCACCGGACAGTCCAACACTGAAGCTTTCTTT
J gene: TRBJ2-5; clone size: few; D gene: -; V gene: TRBV29-1; CDR3 protein: CSVDDWGRSTQGQETQYF; CDR3 DNA: TGCAGCGTCGACGACTGGGGCAGGTCCACCCAGGGCCAAGAGACCCAGTACTTC
J gene: TRBJ2-7; clone size: many; D gene: -; V gene: TRBV29-1; CDR3 protein: CSVEAGGRGTYEQYF; CDR3 DNA: TGCAGCGTTGAAGCCGGGGGCAGGGGCACTTACGAGCAGTACTTC
J gene: TRBJ2-2; clone size: -; D gene: -; V gene: TRBV27; CDR3 protein: CAARASNTGELFF; CDR3 DNA: TGTGCCGCCCGGGCGTCGAACACCGGGGAGCTGTTTTTT
J gene: TRBJ2-2; clone size: -; D gene: -; V gene: TRBV20-1; CDR3 protein: CSARDSGDLYTGELFF; CDR3 DNA: TGCAGTGCTAGAGATTCAGGGGACCTTTACACCGGGGAGCTGTTTTTT
J gene: TRBJ1-1; clone size: few; D gene: -; V gene: TRBV10-3; CDR3 protein: CAIRSRGMNTEAFF; CDR3 DNA: TGTGCCATCAGATCGAGGGGCATGAACACTGAAGCTTTCTTT
J gene: TRBJ1-6; clone size: -; D gene: -; V gene: TRBV6-5; CDR3 protein: CASSTRWGSPLHF; CDR3 DNA: TGTGCCAGCAGTACGCGGTGGGGGTCACCCCTCCACTTT
J gene: TRBJ1-2; clone size: -; D gene: -; V gene: TRBV20-1; CDR3 protein: CSARVTDWSYGYTF; CDR3 DNA: TGCAGTGCTAGAGTGACAGACTGGAGCTATGGCTACACCTTC
J gene: TRBJ2-6; clone size: few; D gene: TRBD1; V gene: TRBV9; CDR3 protein: CASSPQTLQGRSGANVLTF; CDR3 DNA: TGTGCCAGCAGCCCACAAACTTTACAGGGGCGATCTGGGGCCAACGTCCTGACTTTC
J gene: TRBJ2-6; clone size: few; D gene: -; V gene: TRBV9; CDR3 protein: CASSAELSGANVLTF; CDR3 DNA: TGTGCCAGCAGCGCCGAATTATCTGGGGCCAACGTCCTGACTTTC
J gene: TRBJ1-2; clone size: -; D gene: TRBD1; V gene: TRBV14; CDR3 protein: CASSLKGQGLGGYTF; CDR3 DNA: TGTGCCAGCAGCCTCAAGGGACAGGGATTAGGTGGCTACACCTTC
J gene: TRBJ1-1; clone size: once; D gene: TRBD1; V gene: TRBV6-1; CDR3 protein: CASSRDRGGTEAFF; CDR3 DNA: TGTGCCAGCAGCCGGGACAGGGGTGGAACTGAAGCTTTCTTT
J gene: TRBJ2-3; clone size: -; D gene: -; V gene: TRBV14; CDR3 protein: CASSQGPSVVLGSYTQYF; CDR3 DNA: TGTGCCAGCAGCCAAGGCCCCTCGGTGGTCCTCGGATCGTATACGCAGTATTTT
J gene: TRBJ1-4; clone size: -; D gene: -; V gene: TRBV28; CDR3 protein: CASSLSGVDEKLFF; CDR3 DNA: TGTGCCAGCAGTTTATCAGGGGTGGATGAAAAACTGTTTTTT
J gene: TRBJ2-2; clone size: few; D gene: -; V gene: TRBV5-6; CDR3 protein: CASSLRPTGELFF; CDR3 DNA: TGTGCCAGCAGCTTAAGACCCACCGGGGAGCTGTTTTTT